One sample yielded the 19 T cell receptor beta chains listed below, sequenced in a study of a mutant IDH1 vaccine in newly diagnosed glioma. Assay: immunoSEQ multiplex PCR; the TCRdb copy retains only in-frame clones and omits some. In the table there are about 66,000 clones, under 85% of which are singletons. Time point in this sample: week 35, safety follow-up. What each vaccine dose contained was 300 ug of mutant IDH1 20-mer peptide, accompanied by topical imiquimod. No antigen has been assigned to these receptors. The sequenced sample was PBMCs, obtained from a glioma patient whose treatment included an IDH1 peptide vaccine. The source of these receptors is a middle-aged man with glioma.

This rearrangement joins TRBV19 to TRBJ2-6; D remains ambiguous. The V end lost 7 bases, the J end lost 0 bases, and 13 bases lay between the germline ends. The CDR3 extends over 16 amino acids. Germline CDR1 reads LNHDA; CDR2 reads SQIVND (reference sequence). The CDR3 sequence is CASNLRGGSGANVLTF. The CDR3 nucleotides read TGTGCCAGTAACCTCCGAGGCGGCTCTGGGGCCAACGTCCTGACTTTC.

The chain employs TRBV5-1 and TRBJ2-7, with D tentatively TRBD2 (5 bases). CDR3 length: 15 residues. V dropped 0 bases and J dropped 2 bases, with 12 bases sitting between them. Germline values: CDR1 SGHRS, CDR2 YFSETQ. The CDR3 bases are TGCGCCAGCAGCTTGGGAGGGTCAGGAACCTACGAGCAGTACTTC. It codes for CASSLGGSGTYEQYF.

This clone has only one observation. V and J are TRBV5-6 and TRBJ1-4; D remains unclear. The CDR3 extends over 16 amino acids. CDR1 and CDR2 (germline): SGHDT, YYEEEE. V was cut by 4 bases and J by 0 bases, with 13 bases left in between. The DNA of the CDR3 is TGTGCCAGCAGCCCGAGTACGGACGCAACTAATGAAAAACTGTTTTTT. Amino acid sequence: CASSPSTDATNEKLFF. The full variable domain, its missing parts supplied by reference TRBV5-6 and TRBJ1-4, is DAGVTQSPTHLIKTRGQQVTLRCSPKSGHDTVSWYQQALGQGPQFIFQYYEEEERQRGNFPDRFSGHQFPNYSSELNVNALLLGDSALYLCASSPSTDATNEKLFFGSGTQLSVL.

The chain uses TRBV6-5 and TRBJ2-3; D may be TRBD2 (7 bases). The CDR3 runs to 15 residues. V was pared by 7 bases and J by 2 bases, with 16 bases between. Germline V gene sequence: CDR1 MNHEY, CDR2 SVGAGI. The CDR3 DNA sequence: TGTGCCAGCATCGCGGCGGGGGCTTCCACAGATACGCAGTATTTT. This encodes CASIAAGASTDTQYF.

This chain uses TRBV5-4 with TRBJ2-6; 12 bases are shared with TRBD2. The CDR3 consists of 18 residues. Trimming cost V 4 bases and J 3 bases; bases outside gene matches: 8. CDR1 is SGHNT and CDR2 is YYREEE in the germline V gene (reference sequence). CDR3 sequence (DNA): TGTGCCAGCAGCACCCGGACTAGCGGGGATGGTGGGGCCAACGTCCTGACTTTC. Amino acids: CASSTRTSGDGGANVLTF.

This clone was seen a handful of times. The chain recombines TRBV6-1 with TRBJ1-1, with 9 bases lining up with TRBD1. With 8 bases clipped from V and 4 bases from J, the junction kept 8 bases outside the gene matches. The CDR3 runs to 14 residues. Germline CDR1 and CDR2: MNHNS and SASEGT. CDR3 amino acids: CASRKDRGGTEAFF. CDR3 DNA: TGTGCCAGCCGGAAGGACAGGGGTGGCACTGAAGCTTTCTTT.

V gene TRBV30 combines with J gene TRBJ1-3; possibly TRBD1 for D (5 bases). V dropped 4 bases and J dropped 4 bases, with 17 bases sitting between them. The CDR3 length is 15 residues. Germline V gene data show CDR1 as GTSNPN and CDR2 as SVGIG (reference sequence). The CDR3 sequence is CAWNPSGLVGNTIYF. The CDR3 bases are TGTGCCTGGAATCCATCGGGGCTCGTAGGAAACACCATATATTTT.

The rearrangement joins TRBV6-6 to TRBJ2-5; D is undetermined. The CDR3 consists of 14 residues. The germline CDR1 and CDR2 sequences are MNHNY and SVGAGI (reference sequence). The V and J ends lost 0 bases and 2 bases respectively, with 7 bases between them. CDR3 bases: TGTGCCAGCAGTTACTCGAGCAGGCAAGAGACCCAGTACTTC. Translated, it gives CASSYSSRQETQYF.

This chain joins TRBV30 and TRBJ1-3; maybe TRBD1 (5 bases). The CDR3 runs to 15 residues. Per germline, CDR1 GTSNPN and CDR2 SVGIG (reference sequence). Trimming shortened V by 3 bases and J by 4 bases, and 16 bases separated the two germline ends. For the CDR3, the DNA is TGTGCCTGGAGGGGACCCGGGACGCGGGGAAACACCATATATTTT. Encoded protein: CAWRGPGTRGNTIYF.

This rearrangement joins TRBV29-1 to TRBJ1-4, with D possibly TRBD1 on 6 matching bases. In germline, CDR1 is SQVTM, CDR2 ANQGSEA. Trimming pared 7 bases from V and 8 bases from J, leaving 14 bases between. The CDR3 loop spans 12 amino acids. The CDR3 nucleotides are TGCAGCGCGATAGGGGGAGGGGAAAAACTGTTTTTT. Translating it yields CSAIGGGEKLFF. The full variable domain, completed using reference TRBV29-1 and TRBJ1-4, is SAVISQKPSRDICQRGTSLTIQCQVDSQVTMMFWYRQQPGQSLTLIATANQGSEATYESGFVIDKFPISRPNLTFSTLTVSNMSPEDSSIYLCSAIGGGEKLFFGSGTQLSVL.

This chain uses TRBV27 with TRBJ1-2, with 7 bases matching TRBD1. The CDR3 is made up of 13 amino acids. The germline V gene encodes CDR1 MNHEY and CDR2 SMNVEV (reference sequence). The V gene end was trimmed by 5 bases and the J gene end by 2 bases; junction bases not matched to a gene: 2. As DNA, the CDR3 is TGTGCCAGCAGTGTGGACAGGAACTATGGCTACACCTTC. As protein: CASSVDRNYGYTF.

The CDR3 sequence is CASSPHAGYEQYF. Here the CDR3 DNA reads TGTGCCAGCAGCCCCCATGCAGGCTACGAGCAGTACTTC. This sequence joins TRBV14 and TRBJ2-7, with D unclear. The CDR3 has 13 amino acids. The V gene lost 4 bases and the J gene lost 3 bases, with 10 bases spanning the gap. Per the germline V gene, CDR1 is SGHDN and CDR2 is FVKESK.

This clone was detected only once. The genes are TRBV14 and TRBJ2-5, with D tentatively TRBD1 (8 bases). From germline, CDR1 is SGHDN and CDR2 FVKESK. CDR3 size: 15 residues. V lost 5 bases, J lost 4 bases, and 17 bases lay in between. This CDR3 is CASSSTGGGIETQYF. Here the CDR3 DNA reads TGTGCCAGCAGCTCTACAGGGGGAGGGATAGAGACCCAGTACTTC.

This clone came up once. This sequence joins TRBV10-3 and TRBJ1-6, with TRBD1 as a possible D gene (6 bases). Germline V CDR1 and CDR2: ENHRY, SYGVKD. The CDR3 contains 14 residues. Trimming took 6 bases from V and 7 from J, leaving 13 bases between them. The CDR3: CAIRTGLGNSPLHF. The CDR3 DNA is TGTGCCATCAGAACAGGGTTAGGGAATTCACCCCTCCACTTT.

The chain has TRBV6-1 and TRBJ1-1; D is unresolved. V was cut by 7 bases and J by 7 bases, with 16 bases left in between. Germline assignment: CDR1 MNHNS and CDR2 SASEGT. The CDR3 is 13 residues long. The CDR3 is CASTTFSAFEAFF. The CDR3 nucleotides read TGTGCCAGCACGACTTTCAGCGCCTTTGAAGCTTTCTTT.

The rearrangement uses TRBV6-1 and TRBJ2-7; the D is unclear. The CDR3 contains 12 residues. Trimming took 9 bases from V and 4 from J, leaving 13 bases between them. The V gene's germline CDR1 is MNHNS and CDR2 SASEGT. The CDR3 DNA sequence: TGTGCCAGTCGACACTCAGGATACGAGCAGTACTTC. It translates to CASRHSGYEQYF.

The chain recombines TRBV7-2 with TRBJ1-1; D perhaps matches TRBD1 (5 bases). The CDR3 length is 16 residues. Germline V lookup: CDR1 SGHTA, CDR2 FQGNSA. Trimming left V 7 bases short and J 4 bases short, with 22 bases between. Here the CDR3 reads CASTRRGGRGVTEAFF. The CDR3 DNA follows: TGTGCCAGCACCAGAAGGGGCGGTCGGGGTGTCACTGAAGCTTTCTTT.

The genes are TRBV10-3 and TRBJ2-7; D is uncertain. CDR3 length equals 14 residues. CDR1 is ENHRY and CDR2 is SYGVKD in the germline V gene. The ends were cut back, 3 bases at V and 1 base at J, with 10 bases in the middle. The CDR3 reads CAISDVTTSYEQYF. In nucleotides, the CDR3 is TGTGCCATCAGTGATGTGACGACATCCTACGAGCAGTACTTC.

This clone was seen once. The chain joins TRBV11-2 to TRBJ2-7; no definite D call. V was pared by 6 bases and J by 3 bases, with 18 bases between. This CDR3 is 15 amino acids long. Germline values: CDR1 SGHAT, CDR2 FQNNGV. CDR3 sequence: CASSRTASPGYEQYF. Written as DNA, the CDR3 is TGTGCCAGCAGTAGAACCGCAAGTCCCGGCTACGAGCAGTACTTC.